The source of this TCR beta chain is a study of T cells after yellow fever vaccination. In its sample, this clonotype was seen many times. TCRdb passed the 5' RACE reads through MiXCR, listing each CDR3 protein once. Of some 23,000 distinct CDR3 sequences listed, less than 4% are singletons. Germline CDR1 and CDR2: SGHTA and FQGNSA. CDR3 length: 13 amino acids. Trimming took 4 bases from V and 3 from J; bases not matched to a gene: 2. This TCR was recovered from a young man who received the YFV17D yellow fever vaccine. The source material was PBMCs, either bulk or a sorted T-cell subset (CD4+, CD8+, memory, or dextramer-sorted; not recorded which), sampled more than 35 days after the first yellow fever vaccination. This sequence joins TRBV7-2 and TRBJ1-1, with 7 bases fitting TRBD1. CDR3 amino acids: CASSSQGDTEAFF. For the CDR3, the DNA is TGTGCCAGCAGCTCTCAGGGGGACACTGAAGCTTTCTTT.